These 4 T cell receptor beta chains came from one sample sequenced in a study of blood T cell repertoires in COVID-19. Assay: immunoSEQ multiplex PCR; the TCRdb copy retains only in-frame clones and omits some. This sample has about 300,000 clones, with roughly 89% found just once. The sequencing input was peripheral blood. The receptors were sampled from a woman younger than 45 with COVID-19, enrolled during active disease.

This clone was found a few times. The gene calls are TRBV29-1 and TRBJ1-3; 7 bases are a match to TRBD1. Germline V CDR1 and CDR2: SQVTM, ANQGSEA. The CDR3 sequence is 15 residues long. Unmatched junction bases numbered 6, after V lost 1 base and J lost 3 bases. In DNA, the CDR3 is TGCAGCGTTGAAGGCGACAGGGTGAATGGAAACACCATATATTTT. Its protein is CSVEGDRVNGNTIYF.

The genes are TRBV2 and TRBJ2-7; TRBD1 might be the D (6 bases). V gave up 0 bases and J gave up 5 bases, with 11 bases separating them. In germline, CDR1 is SNHLY, CDR2 FYNNEI. The CDR3 spans 14 residues. The CDR3 DNA sequence: TGTGCCAGCAGTGAAGCGGACAGTGAGGACGAGCAGTACTTC. Its protein product is CASSEADSEDEQYF.

Note on this clone: Because the CDR3's place on the DNA is in doubt, the DNA is left out and the CDR3 is given as listed by TCRdb. The chain is built from TRBV4-3 and TRBJ2-3; no DNA check was done on the table's D call, TRBD2. The CDR3 contains 13 residues when both ends are counted. The germline CDR1 and CDR2 sequences are LGHNA and YSLEER. The CDR3 sequence is CASSPTVADTQYF.

The chain uses TRBV5-1 and TRBJ2-2, with D possibly TRBD1 on 5 matching bases. CDR3 size: 15 residues. Germline V gene lookup returns CDR1 SGHRS and CDR2 YFSETQ. V was shortened by 1 base and J by 6 bases, with 13 bases between the two germline ends. The CDR3 region is CASSLKQAMAGELFF. DNA of the CDR3: TGCGCCAGCAGCTTGAAACAGGCAATGGCCGGGGAGCTGTTTTTT.